A single sample gave rise to the 11 T cell receptor beta chains below, sequenced in a study of cytomegalovirus exposure and HLA in healthy donors. Primers: 60 Vbeta forward and 13 Jbeta reverse. The data were produced by immunoSEQ multiplex PCR, yet TCRdb's version contains in-frame clones alone and is incomplete. This table has fewer than 200,000 clones, roughly 85% appearing once. Source material: PBMCs. Receptor source: a man aged 25 to 45 in good health and CMV-seronegative.

The rearrangement links TRBV10-1 to TRBJ2-4; possibly TRBD1 for D (5 bases). The germline V and J ends were trimmed by 6 bases and 1 base, with 13 bases remaining between them. Germline assignment: CDR1 WNHNN and CDR2 SYGVQD (reference sequence). The CDR3 totals 15 residues. For the CDR3, the DNA is TGCGCCAGCAGAAGGGGTCGTCTGGCCAAAAACATTCAGTACTTC. Translating it yields CASRRGRLAKNIQYF.

This chain links TRBV19 with TRBJ1-1, with TRBD1 matching 8 bases. J gave up 6 bases and V 7 bases, and 10 bases lay outside the gene matches. The CDR3 covers 14 residues. The germline V gene encodes CDR1 LNHDA and CDR2 SQIVND (reference sequence). The CDR3 here is CASTHGQGGPEAFF. DNA for the CDR3: TGTGCCAGTACCCATGGACAGGGTGGACCTGAAGCTTTCTTT.

This sequence joins TRBV18 and TRBJ2-1, with 9 bases identical to TRBD1. Trimming at V came to 3 bases and at J to 4 bases, leaving 7 bases not matched to a gene. CDR1 KGHSH and CDR2 LQKENI come from the germline V gene. The CDR3 is made up of 16 amino acids. The CDR3 DNA reads TGTGCCAGCTCACCCTACCGGGACAGGGTGTACAATGAGCAGTTCTTC. The encoded protein is CASSPYRDRVYNEQFF.

This clone was found once. The rearrangement links TRBV11-2 to TRBJ1-6; D may be TRBD1 (6 bases). V shed 0 bases and J shed 10 bases, with 10 bases lying between them. The CDR3 extends over 14 amino acids. Germline CDR1 reads SGHAT; CDR2 reads FQNNGV. The CDR3 is CASSLDPGVSPLHF. The DNA for the CDR3 is TGTGCCAGCAGCTTAGATCCAGGGGTCTCACCCCTCCACTTT.

This clone showed up just once. The chain joins TRBV5-1 to TRBJ1-2; 9 bases align to TRBD1. V dropped 4 bases and J dropped 4; count of bases not matched to a gene: 8. CDR3 size: 15 residues. Germline CDR1 reads SGHRS; CDR2 reads YFSETQ. The CDR3 DNA sequence: TGCGCCAGCAGCGGCACAGGGGGCGCTGGCTATGGCTACACCTTC. Residues: CASSGTGGAGYGYTF.

V usage is TRBV11-3 and J usage is TRBJ2-1; 8 bases fit TRBD1. The germline gives CDR1 SGHNT, CDR2 YENEEA. The V gene end was trimmed by 4 bases and the J gene end by 5 bases; junction bases not matched to a gene: 7. The CDR3 is 15 amino acids. CDR3 DNA sequence: TGTGCCAGCAGCTCACCTTCGACAGGGGACAATGAGCAGTTCTTC. It encodes CASSSPSTGDNEQFF.

This chain joins TRBV28 and TRBJ2-2; D not resolved. V lost 5 bases, J lost 8 bases, and 12 bases lay in between. CDR1 MDHEN and CDR2 SYDVKM come from the germline V gene. This CDR3 contains 13 residues. In nucleotides, the CDR3 is TGTGCCAGCAGTCTTCTCGGTCGGGGGGAGCTGTTTTTT. Protein sequence: CASSLLGRGELFF.

The chain joins TRBV6-7 to TRBJ2-3; 13 positions match TRBD2. TRBV6-7 is an ORF, and what it does is uncertain. Unmatched junction bases numbered 6, after V lost 4 bases and J lost 5 bases. This CDR3 has 16 amino acids. CDR3 loop: CASSFGLAGVGDTQYF. CDR3 DNA sequence: TGTGCCAGCAGTTTCGGACTAGCGGGAGTCGGAGATACGCAGTATTTT.

V gene TRBV28 combines with J gene TRBJ1-5; 9 positions match TRBD1. Trimming took 5 bases from V and 6 from J; bases not matched to a gene: 8. The CDR3 is 15 amino acids. The germline V gene encodes CDR1 MDHEN and CDR2 SYDVKM. In DNA, the CDR3 is TGTGCCAGCAGTAAACAGGGGGCTACGGGTCAGCCCCAGCATTTT. It specifies CASSKQGATGQPQHF.

This clone has just one count. CDR3 loop: CASRRAGEGEKLFF. The CDR3 bases are TGTGCCAGCAGAAGAGCGGGGGAAGGAGAAAAACTGTTTTTT. The chain couples TRBV6-6 to TRBJ1-4, with a tentative D call TRBD1 (5 bases). The ends were cut back, 6 bases at V and 8 bases at J, with 16 bases in the middle. Germline values: CDR1 MNHNY, CDR2 SVGAGI (reference sequence). CDR3 length equals 14 residues.

This clone was recorded once. The chain joins TRBV10-2 to TRBJ2-7; 10 bases align to TRBD1. In germline, CDR1 is WSHSY, CDR2 SAAADI. V trimming: 0 bases; J trimming: 4 bases; junction bases outside the gene matches: 3. The CDR3 is 15 residues long. The CDR3 DNA follows: TGCGCCAGCAGTGAGTCGACAGGGGGCGGATACGAGCAGTACTTC. Its translation is CASSESTGGGYEQYF.